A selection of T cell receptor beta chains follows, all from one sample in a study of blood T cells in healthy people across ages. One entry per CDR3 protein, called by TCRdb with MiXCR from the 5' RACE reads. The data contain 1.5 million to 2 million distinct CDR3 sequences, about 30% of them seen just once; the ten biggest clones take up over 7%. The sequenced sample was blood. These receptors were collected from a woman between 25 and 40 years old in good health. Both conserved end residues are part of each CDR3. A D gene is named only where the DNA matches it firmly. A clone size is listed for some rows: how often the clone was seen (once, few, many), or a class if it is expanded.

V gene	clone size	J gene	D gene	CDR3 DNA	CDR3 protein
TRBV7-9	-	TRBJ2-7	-	TGTGCCAGCAGCGCGGCCGGGACGGCTCCCTACGAGCAGTACTTC	CASSAAGTAPYEQYF
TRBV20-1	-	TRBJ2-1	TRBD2	TGCAGTGCGCGACTGCCTAGCGGGGGACTCAATGAGCAGTTCTTC	CSARLPSGGLNEQFF
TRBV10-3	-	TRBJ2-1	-	TGTGCCATCAGTGCCGGCGGGGACAATGAGCAGTTCTTC	CAISAGGDNEQFF
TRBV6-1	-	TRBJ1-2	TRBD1	TGTGCCAGCATGGACAGGGGGACGAATGGCTACACCTTC	CASMDRGTNGYTF
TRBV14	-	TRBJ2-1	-	TGTGCCAGCAGCCAAGATCGACGGACGCAGTTCTTC	CASSQDRRTQFF
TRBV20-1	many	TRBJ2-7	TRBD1	TGCAGTGCTAGGCTCCTACAGGGGAGCTCCTACGAGCAGTACTTC	CSARLLQGSSYEQYF
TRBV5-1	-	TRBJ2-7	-	TGCGCCAGCAGCTCGTCGAGGGGCTCCTACGAGCAGTACTTC	CASSSSRGSYEQYF
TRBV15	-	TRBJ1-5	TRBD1	TGTGCCACCAGCGGCGGACAGGGGAGTCAGCCCCAGCATTTT	CATSGGQGSQPQHF
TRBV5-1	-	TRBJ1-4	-	TGCGCCAGCAGCTTCAATGGCGGGAGTGATGAAAAACTGTTTTTT	CASSFNGGSDEKLFF
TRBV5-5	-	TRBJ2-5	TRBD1	TGTGCCAGCAGCTTGTCCGAGGCTGCGGCAGGGGGCCAAGAGACCCAGTACTTC	CASSLSEAAAGGQETQYF
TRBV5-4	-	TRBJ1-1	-	TGTGCCAGCAGGTTTGGCACCCTCATGAGCACTGAAGCTTTCTTT	CASRFGTLMSTEAFF
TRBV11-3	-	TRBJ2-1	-	TGTGCCAGCAGCTTAGAAGGAGGGGTCAATGAGCAGTTCTTC	CASSLEGGVNEQFF
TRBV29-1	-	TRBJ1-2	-	TGCAGCGTTCGCGAAAACAGACAGAACTATGGCTACACCTTC	CSVRENRQNYGYTF
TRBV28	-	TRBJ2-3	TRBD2	TGTGCCACTGCCGGGACTAGTCGAATGGATACGCAGTATTTT	CATAGTSRMDTQYF
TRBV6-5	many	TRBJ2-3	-	TGTGCCAGCAGTTACTCGGGGATTAGCACAGATACGCAGTATTTT	CASSYSGISTDTQYF
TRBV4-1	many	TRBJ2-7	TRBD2	TGCGCCAGCAGCCCGACTAGCGGGGACTACGAGCAGTACTTC	CASSPTSGDYEQYF
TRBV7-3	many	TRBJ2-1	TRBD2	TGTGCCAGCAGCTTAACATCGGGGACTAGGGAGCAGTTCTTC	CASSLTSGTREQFF
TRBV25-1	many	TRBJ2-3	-	TGTGCCAGCGGGACCACAGATACGCAGTATTTT	CASGTTDTQYF
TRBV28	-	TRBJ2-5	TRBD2	TGTGCCAGCATTTTGAGCGGGGGGGAGTTGGAGACCCAGTACTTC	CASILSGGELETQYF
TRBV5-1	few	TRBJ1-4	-	TGCGCCAGCAGCCAGGGACACCAGAATGAAAAACTGTTTTTT	CASSQGHQNEKLFF
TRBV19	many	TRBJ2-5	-	TGTGCCAGTAGTCAATATATAGGTGGGGAAGGGGGAGAGACCCAGTACTTC	CASSQYIGGEGGETQYF
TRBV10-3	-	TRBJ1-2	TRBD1	TGTGCCATCAGTATACAGGGGAACTATGGCCACACCTTC	CAISIQGNYGHTF
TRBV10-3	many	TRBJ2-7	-	TGTGCCATCAGTCGAGGGGAGCGGGAGCAGTACTTC	CAISRGEREQYF
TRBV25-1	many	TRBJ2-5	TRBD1	TGTGCCAGCAGGGGTAACAGGGGGCTTGAGACCCAGTACTTC	CASRGNRGLETQYF
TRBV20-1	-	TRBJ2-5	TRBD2	TGCAGTGCTAGAGACCCTAGGTCTAGCGGCCAAGAGACCCAGTACTTC	CSARDPRSSGQETQYF
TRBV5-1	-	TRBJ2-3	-	TGCGCCAGCAGCGCCGGGACTTCCACTAGCACAGATACGCAGTATTTT	CASSAGTSTSTDTQYF
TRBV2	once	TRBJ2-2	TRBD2	TGTGCCAGCAGTGAAACGGCGGGGGTGGTTGGGGAGCTGTTTTTT	CASSETAGVVGELFF
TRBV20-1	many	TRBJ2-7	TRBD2	TGCAGTGCTAGAGATTGGCTAGCGGGAAAGTCATACGAGCAGTACTTC	CSARDWLAGKSYEQYF
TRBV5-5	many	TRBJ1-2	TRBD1	TGTGCCAGCAGGCCTGACAGGGACTATGGCTACACCTTC	CASRPDRDYGYTF
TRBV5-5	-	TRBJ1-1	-	TGTGCCATCTCACGGGGGGCGGACACTGAAGCTTTCTTT	CAISRGADTEAFF
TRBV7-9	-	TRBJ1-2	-	TGTGCCAGCAGCTTATCAGGGATGGGAAACTATGGCTACACCTTC	CASSLSGMGNYGYTF
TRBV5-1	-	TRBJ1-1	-	TGCGCCAGCAGTCCAGGGGATGTTGAAGCTTTCTTT	CASSPGDVEAFF
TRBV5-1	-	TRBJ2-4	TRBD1	TGCGCCAGCAGCTTCCCCGGGACAGGTCCCAAAAACATTCAGTACTTC	CASSFPGTGPKNIQYF
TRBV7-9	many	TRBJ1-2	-	TGTGCCAGCAGCCCATTGGGTTTCGGTGGCTACACCTTC	CASSPLGFGGYTF
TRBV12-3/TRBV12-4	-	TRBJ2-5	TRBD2	TGTGCCAGCAGTTTCGGGGGGGTAGTAGTGGAGACCCAGTACTTC	CASSFGGVVVETQYF
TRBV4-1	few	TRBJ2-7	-	TGCGCCAGCAGCCAAGTCTTTGGGGGGCCTTCTGGCGAGCAGTACTTC	CASSQVFGGPSGEQYF
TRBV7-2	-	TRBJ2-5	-	TGTGCCAGCCGCAGCTTACGGGAAAGCGAGACCCAGTACTTC	CASRSLRESETQYF
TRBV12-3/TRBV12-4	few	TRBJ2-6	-	TGTGCCAGCAACGGGGCTTCTGGGGCCAACGTCCTGACTTTC	CASNGASGANVLTF
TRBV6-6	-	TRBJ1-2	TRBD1	TGTGCCAGCAGTTTAAACAGGGGGGATGGCTACACCTTC	CASSLNRGDGYTF
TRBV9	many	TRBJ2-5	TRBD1	TGTGCCAGCAGCGTAGGGGCTGGGACAGGGTCCGAGACCCAGTACTTC	CASSVGAGTGSETQYF
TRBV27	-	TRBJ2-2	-	TGTGCCAGCAGTACCTGGCAGGGGACGAACACCGGGGAGCTGTTTTTT	CASSTWQGTNTGELFF